The rows below give T cell receptor beta chains drawn from one sample of a study of blood T cell repertoires in COVID-19. This table comes from immunoSEQ multiplex PCR, and its TCRdb copy is limited to in-frame clones, with some not included. The sample carries 50,000 to 55,000 clones, more than 75% recorded once. Sequencing input: peripheral blood. The receptors here all came from a man aged 45-60 years with active COVID-19. Both conserved end residues are part of each CDR3. Each record gives: V gene, clone size, J gene, D gene, CDR3 DNA, CDR3 protein. D genes are given only for firm matches. Rows may omit the clone size; those that give it use once, few, many or a size class.

TRBV18	NA	TRBJ2-7	NA	TGTGCCAGCTCTCCTGACAAAGAGCAGTACTTC	CASSPDKEQYF
TRBV5-8	NA	TRBJ1-2	NA	TGTGCCAGCAGCCCTTACGCGGGGCTTAACTATGGCTACACCTTC	CASSPYAGLNYGYTF
TRBV15	NA	TRBJ1-4	NA	TGTGCCACCAGCAGAAACTTCTATGAAAAACTGTTTTTT	CATSRNFYEKLFF
TRBV9	once	TRBJ1-2	NA	TGTGCCAGCACCCGTGGGACACTAGCTAACTATGGCTACACCTTC	CASTRGTLANYGYTF
TRBV4-3	NA	TRBJ2-7	NA	TGCGCCAGCAGCCTAGCCGGACAGACCTACGAGCAGTACTTC	CASSLAGQTYEQYF
TRBV7-2	NA	TRBJ1-5	NA	TGTGCCAGCAGCTTAGAGGGGTATCAGCCCCAGCATTTT	CASSLEGYQPQHF
TRBV5-6	NA	TRBJ2-7	TRBD2	TGTGCCACCACGACCGGGACTAGCGGGGCATACGAGCAGTACTTC	CATTTGTSGAYEQYF
TRBV7-8	NA	TRBJ1-2	NA	TGTGCCAGCAGCACCCGTCCAGATTATGGCTACACCTTC	CASSTRPDYGYTF
TRBV20-1	NA	TRBJ2-1	TRBD2	TGCAGTGCTCTCGCGGGGGGGCGGCAGTTCTTC	CSALAGGRQFF
TRBV7-9	NA	TRBJ1-5	NA	TGTGCCAGCAGCTTAGGCAGGGTTGGCAATCAGCCCCAGCATTTT	CASSLGRVGNQPQHF
TRBV7-9	NA	TRBJ1-3	NA	TGTGCCAGCAGCTTAGGCGGGGGGGTCCACTCTGGAAACACCATATATTTT	CASSLGGGVHSGNTIYF
TRBV6-4	NA	TRBJ2-7	TRBD2	TGTGCCAGCAGTGACTCCCCTAAAGCTAGCGGGGGCCTAACCTACGAGCAGTACTTC	CASSDSPKASGGLTYEQYF
TRBV5-6	NA	TRBJ2-3	TRBD1	TGTGCCAGCAGCTCCGCAACAGGGGGCACAGATACGCAGTATTTT	CASSSATGGTDTQYF
TRBV3-1/TRBV3-2	NA	TRBJ2-4	TRBD2	TGTGCCAGCAGCCAAGATTTGAACGCGGCGGGGGTAGCCAAAAACATTCAGTACTTC	CASSQDLNAAGVAKNIQYF
TRBV15	once	TRBJ1-6	NA	TGTGCCACCAGCAGAGTAGAGTCCAATTCACCCCTCCACTTT	CATSRVESNSPLHF
TRBV6-6	NA	TRBJ2-7	TRBD1	TGTGCCAGCAGGCCGACAGGGAATTCCTACGAGCAGTACTTC	CASRPTGNSYEQYF
TRBV4-1	NA	TRBJ2-7	TRBD2	TGCGCCAGCAGCTCCCACGGGACTAGCGGCGACGAGCAGTACTTC	CASSSHGTSGDEQYF
TRBV5-4	NA	TRBJ1-2	NA	TGTGCCAGCAGCTTCGGAGGACGGACGGAATATGGCTACACCTTC	CASSFGGRTEYGYTF
TRBV7-9	NA	TRBJ2-6	NA	TGTGCCAGCAGCTTGAGCTCTGGGGCCAACGTCCTGACTTTC	CASSLSSGANVLTF
TRBV14	few	TRBJ1-1	NA	TGTGCCAGCAGCACAATTCGATCGAACACTGAAGCTTTCTTT	CASSTIRSNTEAFF
TRBV6-2/TRBV6-3	NA	TRBJ1-1	TRBD1	TGTGCCAGCAGTAGGAGGACAGGGCGAGCTTTCTTT	CASSRRTGRAFF
TRBV4-2	once	TRBJ1-5	TRBD1	TGTGCCAGCAGCCAAGAAGGGACAGGGGGGATGTCCCAGCATTTT	CASSQEGTGGMSQHF
TRBV7-6	NA	TRBJ1-4	NA	TGTGCCAGCAGCTTATATGGGGGGGACGGGGAAAAACTGTTTTTT	CASSLYGGDGEKLFF
TRBV29-1	once	TRBJ1-2	TRBD1	TGCAGCGTCGGGACAGGCGTATATGGCTACACCTTC	CSVGTGVYGYTF
TRBV6-1	NA	TRBJ2-7	TRBD1	TGTGCCAGCAGTGAATTAGGCAGGGGGTACGAGCAGTACTTC	CASSELGRGYEQYF
TRBV25-1	NA	TRBJ1-2	NA	TGTGCCAGCAGTTTGGGCGCTGGCTATGGCTACACCTTC	CASSLGAGYGYTF
TRBV28	NA	TRBJ1-1	NA	TGTGCCAGCAGTTTGAGGCAGGGTGTCACTGAAGCTTTCTTT	CASSLRQGVTEAFF